This T cell receptor (beta chain) was documented in a study of cytomegalovirus exposure and HLA in healthy donors. Study-level information: Most donors, more than 80% of 398 genotyped, fell in the Caucasian-associated ancestry cluster.

Findings of the study overall: Reportedly, HLA-A and HLA-B alleles of most subjects were accurately predicted from TCR beta. A missense DCLRE1C variant was associated with V- and J-gene trimming of TCR beta chains in a later analysis, and an independent cohort replicated the association.

CDR1 and CDR2 from the germline V gene are WSHSY and SAAADI. This CDR3 is 16 amino acids long. V was cut by 0 bases and J by 1 base, with 9 bases left in between. For this clone: Its antigen is undetermined.

These donors counted as nominally healthy when sampled, but unrecorded immune exposures were likely. Amplification used 60 Vbeta primers and 13 Jbeta primers. Here immunoSEQ multiplex PCR was the method, and the copy in TCRdb shows in-frame clones only, minus some. This sample has around 170,000 clones, with approximately 80% found just once. The source material was PBMCs. This sequence was found in a woman between 45 and 65 years old in good health and CMV-seropositive. V usage is TRBV10-2 and J usage is TRBJ2-2, with D perhaps matching TRBD1 (5 bases). The CDR3, as DNA: TGCGCCAGCAGTGAGTCGGGGCTCCGGAACACCGGGGAGCTGTTTTTT. Translation gives CASSESGLRNTGELFF.